These 8 T cell receptor beta chains were sequenced from one sample in a study of cytomegalovirus exposure and HLA in healthy donors. Researchers ran the PCR with 60 Vbeta and 13 Jbeta primers. Sequenced by immunoSEQ multiplex PCR; TCRdb stores in-frame clones only, minus some. The profile covers about 160,000 clones, with roughly 85% appearing a single time and 9% to 10% taken by the ten largest. Specimen: PBMCs. These receptors were taken from a man aged 18 to 29 in good health and CMV-seropositive.

The J gene is TRBJ1-3, the V gene TRBV9; 9 bases agree with TRBD1. Unmatched junction bases numbered 16, after V lost 4 bases and J lost 8 bases. There are 17 residues in the CDR3. Germline V gene sequence: CDR1 SGDLS, CDR2 YYNGEE. Here the CDR3 reads CASSTHPSGQGLDTIYF. The CDR3 coding sequence is TGTGCCAGCAGCACACACCCCTCGGGACAGGGACTAGACACCATATATTTT.

This rearrangement joins TRBV30 to TRBJ2-4, with 10 bases aligning to TRBD2. V was pared by 4 bases and J by 1 base, with 13 bases of the junction left unmatched. Germline lookup yields CDR1 GTSNPN and CDR2 SVGIG (reference sequence). The CDR3 has 18 residues. CDR3 region: CAWILTPSGRAAKNIQYF. As DNA, the CDR3 is TGTGCCTGGATCCTGACACCAAGCGGGAGGGCCGCCAAAAACATTCAGTACTTC.

The rearrangement joins TRBV5-6 to TRBJ1-3, with D hard to call. Germline loops: CDR1 SGHDT, CDR2 YYEEEE. V gave up 0 bases and J gave up 4 bases, with 11 bases separating them. The CDR3 consists of 15 residues. The CDR3 coding sequence is TGTGCCAGCAGCTTGGCGGGATTTCCGGGAAACACCATATATTTT. Translation: CASSLAGFPGNTIYF. Supplemented by reference TRBV5-6 and TRBJ1-3, the full variable domain reads DAGVTQSPTHLIKTRGQQVTLRCSPKSGHDTVSWYQQALGQGPQFIFQYYEEEERQRGNFPDRFSGHQFPNYSSELNVNALLLGDSALYLCASSLAGFPGNTIYFGEGSWLTVV.

V and J are TRBV7-2 and TRBJ1-2, with 8 bases fitting TRBD1. CDR1 and CDR2 from the germline V gene are SGHTA and FQGNSA. The CDR3 is 14 amino acids. Germline trimming cut 5 bases from V and 3 bases from J; bases unmatched to any gene: 5. For the CDR3, the DNA is TGTGCCAGCAGCCGCAACAGGGGGGACTATGGCTACACCTTC. The encoded protein is CASSRNRGDYGYTF. The variable domain in full, completed from reference TRBV7-2 and TRBJ1-2, reads GAGVSQSPSNKVTEKGKDVELRCDPISGHTALYWYRQSLGQGLEFLIYFQGNSAPDKSGLPSDRFSAERTGGSVSTLTIQRTQQEDSAVYLCASSRNRGDYGYTFGSGTRLTVV.

This clone was seen only once. This chain joins TRBV9 and TRBJ2-1; TRBD2 might be the D (7 bases). The CDR3 covers 15 residues. V was clipped by 4 bases and J by 5 bases, with 16 bases between them. The germline CDR1 and CDR2 sequences are SGDLS and YYNGEE. The CDR3 bases are TGTGCCAGCAGCCCTAGTGGGGGGGCCCACAATGAGCAGTTCTTC. This encodes CASSPSGGAHNEQFF.

J is TRBJ1-1 and V is TRBV4-1; D gene unclear. Trimming took 1 base from V and 1 from J, leaving 19 bases between them. Per germline, CDR1 MGHRA and CDR2 YSYEKL. The CDR3 totals 18 residues. In DNA, the CDR3 is TGCGCCAGCAGCCAAGTTCCGGGTGGGAGGCATAAGAACACTGAAGCTTTCTTT. It is translated as CASSQVPGGRHKNTEAFF.

Only a few counts were recorded for this clone. This sequence joins TRBV9 and TRBJ1-1, with D uncertain. The V end lost 5 bases, the J end lost 7 bases, and 15 bases lay between the germline ends. The CDR3 is 13 amino acids. Germline V CDR1 and CDR2: SGDLS, YYNGEE. This CDR3 is CASRALVRDEAFF. The CDR3 DNA reads as TGTGCCAGCAGAGCGCTAGTACGAGATGAAGCTTTCTTT.

The chain recombines TRBV7-9 with TRBJ1-4; D gene uncertain. Germline V lookup: CDR1 SEHNR, CDR2 FQNEAQ (reference sequence). The CDR3 covers 17 residues. The V and J ends lost 5 bases and 0 bases respectively, with 16 bases between them. The CDR3, as DNA: TGTGCCAGCAGCAGTAGCCTAGGAGCAGCAACTAATGAAAAACTGTTTTTT. This sequence encodes CASSSSLGAATNEKLFF.